Each of the 8 T cell receptor beta chains below was sequenced from the same sample in a study of cytomegalovirus exposure and HLA in healthy donors. Vbeta (60) and Jbeta (13) primers were used in the PCR. Only in-frame clones appear in the TCRdb table, and some are missing; sequencing was by immunoSEQ multiplex PCR. The data contain fewer than 250,000 clones, 65% to 85% of them singletons. Sequenced material: PBMCs. Every receptor here comes from a woman under 30 in good health and CMV-seronegative.

The gene calls are TRBV28 and TRBJ1-2; the match to TRBD1 covers 7 bases. Trimming took 5 bases from V and 0 from J; bases not matched to a gene: 6. CDR1 is MDHEN, CDR2 SYDVKM, per germline. The CDR3 extends over 15 amino acids. The CDR3 here is CASSPPGTANYGYTF. In DNA, the CDR3 is TGTGCCAGCAGTCCCCCCGGGACAGCTAACTATGGCTACACCTTC.

This chain joins TRBV10-3 and TRBJ1-1, with 7 bases matching TRBD1. Germline-derived CDR1 and CDR2 are ENHRY and SYGVKD. This CDR3 comprises 15 residues. The V and J ends lost 3 bases and 5 bases, in that order; junction bases with no gene match: 9. CDR3 sequence: CAISDHRTGRTEAFF. Here the CDR3 DNA reads TGTGCCATCAGTGACCACCGGACAGGTAGGACTGAAGCTTTCTTT.

This clone was picked up one time. The chain is built from TRBV15 and TRBJ1-6; D remains unclear. The V end lost 5 bases, the J end lost 5 bases, and 16 bases lay between the germline ends. The CDR3 covers 16 residues. Germline CDR1 and CDR2: LNHNV and YYDKDF (reference sequence). The CDR3 protein is CATSPGVGLHNSPLHF. CDR3 in DNA: TGTGCCACCAGCCCCGGGGTGGGCCTTCATAATTCACCCCTCCACTTT.

This rearrangement joins TRBV10-2 to TRBJ1-2; 10 bases agree with TRBD1. The junction had 4 bases not matched to a gene; V was cut back by 0 bases and J by 3 bases. This CDR3 spans 16 amino acids. Germline loops: CDR1 WSHSY, CDR2 SAAADI. Here the CDR3 reads CASSESGTGADYGYTF. CDR3 DNA: TGCGCCAGCAGTGAGTCCGGGACAGGGGCCGACTATGGCTACACCTTC.

This rearrangement joins TRBV15 to TRBJ1-2; 12 bases fit TRBD1. The CDR3 extends over 14 amino acids. The trim removed 6 bases at V and 4 bases at J, leaving 3 bases unmatched. Germline CDR1 LNHNV, CDR2 YYDKDF (reference sequence). The CDR3: CATSLGQGAYGYTF. CDR3 bases: TGTGCCACCAGTTTGGGACAGGGGGCCTATGGCTACACCTTC.

The chain links TRBV2 to TRBJ1-4, with a possible D match to TRBD1 (5 bases). This CDR3 comprises 13 residues. V lost 9 bases, J lost 5 bases, and 13 bases lay in between. In germline, CDR1 is SNHLY, CDR2 FYNNEI. This chain's CDR3 is CASAGHSNEKLFF. The DNA for the CDR3 is TGTGCCAGTGCTGGACATTCAAATGAAAAACTGTTTTTT.

This chain connects TRBV7-9 to TRBJ2-1; D is uncertain. This CDR3 spans 15 amino acids. V lost 4 bases and J 7 bases, leaving 17 bases between the germline ends. The germline V gene has CDR1 SEHNR and CDR2 FQNEAQ (reference sequence). The CDR3 sequence: CASSYLEQHGNEQFF. The DNA of the CDR3 is TGTGCCAGCAGCTACCTCGAACAACACGGGAATGAGCAGTTCTTC.

The chain recombines TRBV4-3 with TRBJ2-7, with 8 bases lining up with TRBD1. CDR3 length: 14 amino acids. V lost 4 bases, J lost 2 bases, and 4 bases stayed unmatched. Germline-derived CDR1 and CDR2 are LGHNA and YSLEER. As DNA, the CDR3 is TGCGCCAGCAGCCCGGGACAGGCCCCCTACGAGCAGTACTTC. Its protein product is CASSPGQAPYEQYF.